One and the same sample provided the 2 T cell receptor beta chains below, sequenced in a study of T cell responses to AZD1222 COVID-19 vaccine. Sequencing was performed with immunoSEQ multiplex PCR; in TCRdb, only in-frame clones are kept and a portion is missing. This sample has 85,000 to 130,000 clones, with 90% found just once. The specimen was peripheral blood, collected on day 0 of AZD1222 vaccination. The receptors come from an adult in good health.

The gene calls are TRBV7-2 and TRBJ1-5, with TRBD1 identical over 8 bases. The trim removed 5 bases at V and 6 bases at J, leaving 3 bases unmatched. From germline, CDR1 is SGHTA and CDR2 FQGNSA. CDR3 length equals 13 residues. CDR3 coding DNA: TGTGCCAGCAGCCCAGGACAGGGTCAGCCCCAGCATTTT. Translating it yields CASSPGQGQPQHF.

The CDR3 is CASNPSGAGGGNEQFF. For the CDR3, the DNA is TGTGCCAGCAATCCCTCCGGAGCGGGAGGCGGCAATGAGCAGTTCTTC. V gene TRBV28 combines with J gene TRBJ2-1, with 9 bases identical to TRBD2. V shed 7 bases and J 6 bases; nucleotides not matched to a gene: 13. The germline CDR1 and CDR2 sequences are MDHEN and SYDVKM. This CDR3 has 16 residues.